This TCR beta chain was observed in a study of blood T cell repertoires in COVID-19. Study context: PBMCs, B-cell-depleted T cells, or T cells provided the cDNA or gDNA that made up the material.

Original processing notes: Reference gene primer amplification gave nucleated cell count estimates. TCRdb's copy holds only in-frame clones and misses some; the assay was immunoSEQ multiplex PCR. The V and J calls and clone size were taken over from that table, and D and trimming were inferred from the DNA. The table lists 150,000 to 200,000 clones, over 75% of them singletons. The sequenced sample was peripheral blood. This TCR came from a woman older than 75 with acute or convalescent COVID-19.

CDR3 nucleotides: TGTGCCAGCAGCCAAGATCTGGCGGGCTGGCTGTTTTTT. Protein product: CASSQDLAGWLFF. The chain joins TRBV14 to TRBJ2-2, with a weak D call TRBD2 (5 bases). V was pared by 0 bases and J by 13 bases, with 12 bases between. There are 13 residues in the CDR3. Germline V lookup: CDR1 SGHDN, CDR2 FVKESK.